This TCR beta chain was identified during a study of blood T cell repertoires in COVID-19 (dated by TCRdb to the early 2020s). Background for the entire study: Samples from collaborators originated in the United States, Italy and Spain and spanned both the acute and convalescent phases of COVID-19. The prospective study material was composed of cDNA or gDNA derived from T cells, B-cell-depleted T cells, or PBMCs. Subjects who had been exposed to COVID-19, were actively infected with it, or had recovered from it provided the deeply sampled blood TCRbeta repertoires that made up the dataset. A freely available public database, intended as a resource for researchers studying the immune response to SARS-CoV-2, is where the repertoires were released. Samples came from the ongoing ImmuneRACE study (first 160 participants) plus 1,254 subjects from 6 global collaborators. The sample metadata nearly always contained a de-identified subject ID, COVID-19 status, age in years and sex. Where available, HLA class I and class II types were taken from metadata supplied by the sample provider and were not determined by assay-based typing.

Each collaborating institution followed its own protocols to collect whole blood in K2EDTA tubes. For TCRbeta analysis, collaborator samples were shipped as frozen whole blood, as isolated PBMCs, or as DNA extracted from either sample type. At the junction V is shortened by 6 bases and J by 7 bases, with 15 bases in between. Its CDR3 holds 13 amino acids, cysteine through phenylalanine. Only the CDR3 part of the read is kept: 39 bases, read in frame from the first base. CDR1 MNHEY and CDR2 SVGAGI were looked up in the germline V gene. Of note for this clone: What this receptor recognizes is not known. It has no much larger one-base neighbor in the sample; base qualities were not kept.

The immunoSEQ Assay, a bias-controlled multiplex PCR, was used to amplify TCRbeta CDR3 regions from genomic DNA. The paper's processing steps were these. Nucleated cell counts per sample were estimated from amplification of reference gene primers within the assay. To quantify the absolute abundance of each unique TCRbeta CDR3 rearrangement, sequence reads were collapsed and filtered. For each sample, productive Simpson clonality was calculated as the square root of Simpson's diversity index across productive rearrangements. What TCRdb holds here is the immuneACCESS table cut down to in-frame rearrangements. Part of the clones is not present; checked against another copy, under half of the missing clones reflect an unresolved V gene, and the others are unexplained. V and J calls and clone size are those listed in that table; D and trimming were worked out from the DNA. The sample data list fewer than 80,000 clones, and approximately 90% of these were observed just once. The ten most abundant clones make up roughly 8.5% of the sample.

Paper-wide results and their limitations: Clinical and demographic metadata were provided uncurated, with the amount varying by source and participant.

The origin of this receptor is a man under 40 with acute or convalescent COVID-19. The sequenced sample consisted of peripheral blood. This chain is built from TRBV6-5 and TRBJ1-2; the D segment could be TRBD1, given 6 matching bases. The CDR3 amino acid sequence is: CASRSQQGFGYTF. The DNA sequence follows: TGTGCCAGCAGATCTCAACAGGGATTTGGCTACACCTTC.